A selection of T cell receptor beta chains follows, all from one sample in a study of T cell responses to AZD1222 COVID-19 vaccine. Produced via immunoSEQ multiplex PCR; TCRdb's table is partial and in-frame only. Seen here are about 68,000 clones, 80% observed once, and the top ten hold about 12%. The sample was peripheral blood, taken on day 0 of AZD1222 vaccination. Source of these receptors: an adult in good health. Both conserved end residues are part of each CDR3. The order of the fields is clone size, J gene, V gene, D gene, CDR3 protein, CDR3 DNA. The D gene is left open where the match is weak. A row's size may be missing; if present it is once, few, many or a size class.

>NA|TRBJ2-3|TRBV13|TRBD2
CASSPRTSGQTQYF
TGTGCCAGCAGCCCAAGGACTAGCGGCCAGACGCAGTATTTT
>NA|TRBJ2-6|TRBV6-2/TRBV6-3|NA
CASSSGTGGANVLTF
TGTGCCAGCAGTTCCGGGACCGGTGGGGCCAACGTCCTGACTTTC
>few|TRBJ1-1|TRBV11-2|NA
CASSLGGRMNTEAFF
TGTGCCAGCAGCTTAGGGGGACGGATGAACACTGAAGCTTTCTTT
>few|TRBJ2-7|TRBV15|NA
CATSRDSSGSYEQYF
TGTGCCACCAGCAGAGATTCCTCCGGGAGCTACGAGCAGTACTTC
>NA|TRBJ2-7|TRBV28|TRBD2
CASSKGGTSPSGEQYF
TGTGCCAGCAGCAAGGGCGGGACTAGCCCTTCGGGCGAGCAGTACTTC
>NA|TRBJ2-3|TRBV5-1|NA
CASSQEQGADTQYF
TGCGCCAGCAGCCAGGAACAAGGCGCAGATACGCAGTATTTT
>NA|TRBJ2-3|TRBV10-1|NA
CASSGLGRTDTQYF
TGCGCCAGCAGTGGACTAGGACGCACAGATACGCAGTATTTT
>NA|TRBJ2-1|TRBV12-3/TRBV12-4|NA
CACTFNGNEQFF
TGTGCCTGCACCTTTAATGGGAATGAGCAGTTCTTC
>NA|TRBJ2-7|TRBV6-1|TRBD2
CASSEAWTSGVISYEQYF
TGTGCCAGCAGTGAAGCGTGGACTAGCGGGGTCATCTCCTACGAGCAGTACTTC
>NA|TRBJ1-1|TRBV9|NA
CASSVDPENTEAFF
TGTGCCAGCAGCGTAGACCCGGAGAACACTGAAGCTTTCTTT
>once|TRBJ2-4|TRBV5-1|TRBD2
CASSGTSEGDIQYF
TGCGCCAGCAGCGGGACTAGCGAAGGAGACATTCAGTACTTC
>NA|TRBJ1-1|TRBV30|NA
CAWRATSGTEAFF
TGTGCCTGGAGAGCGACATCGGGCACTGAAGCTTTCTTT
>NA|TRBJ2-3|TRBV18|NA
CASSPGGQADTQYF
TGTGCCAGCTCACCAGGAGGTCAGGCAGATACGCAGTATTTT
>NA|TRBJ1-1|TRBV5-1|TRBD1
CASTETGAATEAFF
TGCGCCAGCACAGAGACAGGGGCGGCCACTGAAGCTTTCTTT
>NA|TRBJ2-3|TRBV5-1|TRBD1
CASSVGQTSTDTQYF
TGCGCCAGCAGCGTGGGACAGACTAGCACAGATACGCAGTATTTT
>NA|TRBJ2-7|TRBV4-3|TRBD2
CASSQDGGETGEQYF
TGCGCCAGCAGCCAAGATGGGGGGGAAACGGGCGAGCAGTACTTC
>few|TRBJ2-7|TRBV6-6|NA
CASRNATGFTSYEQYF
TGTGCCAGCAGGAACGCTACAGGATTTACCTCCTACGAGCAGTACTTC
>NA|TRBJ2-1|TRBV9|NA
CASSPSSRGNEQFF
TGTGCCAGCAGCCCCAGCTCAAGGGGCAATGAGCAGTTCTTC
>NA|TRBJ1-2|TRBV11-2|NA
CASSSSGPYGYTF
TGTGCCAGCAGCTCGTCGGGCCCATATGGCTACACCTTC
>NA|TRBJ2-5|TRBV7-9|TRBD2
CASSFPPGGNQETQYF
TGTGCCAGCAGCTTCCCCCCGGGGGGGAATCAAGAGACCCAGTACTTC
>NA|TRBJ1-3|TRBV9|NA
CASSVGGRGSGTIYF
TGTGCCAGCAGCGTAGGAGGCAGGGGATCCGGCACCATATATTTT
>NA|TRBJ2-2|TRBV18|TRBD2
CASSPLGTSGGAYTGELFF
TGTGCCAGCTCACCTTTGGGAACTAGCGGGGGGGCGTACACCGGGGAGCTGTTTTTT
>NA|TRBJ1-5|TRBV30|TRBD1
CAWDRDGNQPQHF
TGTGCCTGGGACAGGGATGGCAATCAGCCCCAGCATTTT